This T cell receptor beta chain was captured in a study of molecular identifiers for immune sequencing clone quantification. Using its own MiXCR run on the PCR reads, TCRdb lists one record per CDR3 protein. The data hold about 510,000 distinct CDR3 sequences, with about a fifth observed a single time. This clonotype has ten or more counts. Antigen: not known. Findings and caveats of the study: Jurkat TCR RNA from one cell was spiked into roughly 1 million naive cells, and it was reportedly detectable there.

Between the trimmed V and J ends, which lost 6 bases and 7 bases, there was a span of 16 bases. CDR1 and CDR2 from the germline V gene are MNHEY and SVGEGT. This CDR3 contains 13 residues. The V gene is TRBV6-2 or TRBV6-3, the J gene TRBJ2-7; D call uncertain. Sequencing input: naive CD8+ T cells from blood, with Jurkat cell RNA spiked in. Subset defined: FACS-sorted CD8+CD4-CCR7+CD45RA+ naive T cells. This receptor was identified in a human donor in good health. Some libraries in this study had Jurkat cell RNA spiked in. The CDR3 bases are TGTGCCAGCAGCCCGGTTTATATGGGGGAGCAGTACTTC. This encodes CASSPVYMGEQYF.